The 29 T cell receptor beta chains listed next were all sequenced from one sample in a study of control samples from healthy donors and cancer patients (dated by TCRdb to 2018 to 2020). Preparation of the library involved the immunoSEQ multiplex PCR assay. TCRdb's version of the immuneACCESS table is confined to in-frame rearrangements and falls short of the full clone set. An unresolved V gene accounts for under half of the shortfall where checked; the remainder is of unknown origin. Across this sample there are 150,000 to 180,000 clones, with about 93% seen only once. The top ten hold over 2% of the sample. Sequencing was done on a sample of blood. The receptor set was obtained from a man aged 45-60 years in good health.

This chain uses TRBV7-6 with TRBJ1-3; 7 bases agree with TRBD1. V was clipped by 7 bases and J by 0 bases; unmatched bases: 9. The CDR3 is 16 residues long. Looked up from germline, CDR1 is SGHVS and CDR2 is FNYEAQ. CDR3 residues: CASTREGGLSGNTIYF. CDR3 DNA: TGTGCCAGCACCCGAGAAGGGGGCCTCTCTGGAAACACCATATATTTT.

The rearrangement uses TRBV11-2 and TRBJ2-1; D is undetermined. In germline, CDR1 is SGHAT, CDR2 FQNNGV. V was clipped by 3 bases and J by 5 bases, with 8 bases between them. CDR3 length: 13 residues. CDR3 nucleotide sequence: TGTGCCAGCAGCTTGTCACGTAACAATGAGCAGTTCTTC. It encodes CASSLSRNNEQFF.

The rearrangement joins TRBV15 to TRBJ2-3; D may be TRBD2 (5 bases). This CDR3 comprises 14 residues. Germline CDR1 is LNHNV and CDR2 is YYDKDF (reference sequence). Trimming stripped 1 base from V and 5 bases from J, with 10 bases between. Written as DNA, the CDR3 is TGTGCCACCAGCAGAGCGGCCGGAGGAGATACGCAGTATTTT. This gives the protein CATSRAAGGDTQYF.

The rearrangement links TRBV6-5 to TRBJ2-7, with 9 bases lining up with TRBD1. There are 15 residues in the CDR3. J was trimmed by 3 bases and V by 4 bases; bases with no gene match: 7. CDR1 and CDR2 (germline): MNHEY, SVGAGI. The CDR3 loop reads CASSSPGTGSYEQYF. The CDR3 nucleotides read TGTGCCAGCAGTTCCCCCGGGACAGGGAGCTACGAGCAGTACTTC.

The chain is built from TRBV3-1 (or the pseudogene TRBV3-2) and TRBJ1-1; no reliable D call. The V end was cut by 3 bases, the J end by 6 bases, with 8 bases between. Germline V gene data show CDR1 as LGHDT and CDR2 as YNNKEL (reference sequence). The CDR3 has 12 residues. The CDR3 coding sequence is TGTGCCAGCAGCCAGTTAAGGTCTGAAGCTTTCTTT. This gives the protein CASSQLRSEAFF.

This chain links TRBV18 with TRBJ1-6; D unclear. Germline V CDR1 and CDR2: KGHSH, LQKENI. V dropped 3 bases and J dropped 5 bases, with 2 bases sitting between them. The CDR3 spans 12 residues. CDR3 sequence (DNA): TGTGCCAGCTCACCTAATAATTCACCCCTCCACTTT. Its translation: CASSPNNSPLHF.

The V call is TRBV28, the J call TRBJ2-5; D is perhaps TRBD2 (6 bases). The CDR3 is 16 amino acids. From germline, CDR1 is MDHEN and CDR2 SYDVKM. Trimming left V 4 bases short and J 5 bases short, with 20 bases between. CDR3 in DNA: TGTGCCAGCAGTTCCCGGATGGCGGGACTGGAGGAGACCCAGTACTTC. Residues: CASSSRMAGLEETQYF.

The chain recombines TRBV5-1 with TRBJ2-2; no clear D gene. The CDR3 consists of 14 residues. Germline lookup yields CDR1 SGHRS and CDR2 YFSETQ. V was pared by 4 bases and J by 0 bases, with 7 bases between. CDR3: CASSEAANTGELFF. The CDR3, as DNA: TGCGCCAGCAGCGAGGCGGCGAACACCGGGGAGCTGTTTTTT.

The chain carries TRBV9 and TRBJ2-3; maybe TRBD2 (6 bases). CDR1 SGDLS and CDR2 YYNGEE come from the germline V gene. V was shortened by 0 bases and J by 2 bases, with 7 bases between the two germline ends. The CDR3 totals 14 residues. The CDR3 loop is CASSVGTTTDTQYF. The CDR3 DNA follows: TGTGCCAGCAGCGTAGGGACTACCACAGATACGCAGTATTTT.

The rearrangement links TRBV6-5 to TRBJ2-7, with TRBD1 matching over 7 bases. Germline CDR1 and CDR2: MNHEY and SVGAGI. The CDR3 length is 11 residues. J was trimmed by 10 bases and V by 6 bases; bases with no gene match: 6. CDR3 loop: CASSSGTAQYF. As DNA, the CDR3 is TGTGCCAGCAGCTCCGGGACAGCTCAGTACTTC.

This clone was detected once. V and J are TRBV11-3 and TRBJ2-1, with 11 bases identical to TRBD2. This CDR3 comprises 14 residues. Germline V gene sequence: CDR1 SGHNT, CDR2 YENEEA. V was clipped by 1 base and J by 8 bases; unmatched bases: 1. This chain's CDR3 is CASSLVAGGDEQFF. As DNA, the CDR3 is TGTGCCAGCAGCTTAGTAGCGGGAGGGGATGAGCAGTTCTTC.

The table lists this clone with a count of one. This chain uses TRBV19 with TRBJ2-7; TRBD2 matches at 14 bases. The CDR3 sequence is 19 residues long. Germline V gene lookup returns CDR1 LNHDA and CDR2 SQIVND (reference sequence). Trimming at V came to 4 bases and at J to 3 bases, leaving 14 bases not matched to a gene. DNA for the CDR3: TGTGCCAGTAGTACACCGGGACTAGCGGGAGCATTTTCCAGCTACGAGCAGTACTTC. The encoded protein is CASSTPGLAGAFSSYEQYF.

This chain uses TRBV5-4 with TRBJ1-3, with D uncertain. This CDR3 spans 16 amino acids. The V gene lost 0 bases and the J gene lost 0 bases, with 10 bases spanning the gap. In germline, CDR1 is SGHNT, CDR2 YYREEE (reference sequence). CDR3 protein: CASSLEAALSGNTIYF. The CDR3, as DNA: TGTGCCAGCAGCTTGGAGGCAGCGCTCTCTGGAAACACCATATATTTT.

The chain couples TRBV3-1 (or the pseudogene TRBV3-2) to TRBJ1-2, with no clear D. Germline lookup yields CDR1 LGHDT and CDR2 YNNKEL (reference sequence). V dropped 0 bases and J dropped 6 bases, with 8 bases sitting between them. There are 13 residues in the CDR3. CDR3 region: CASSQDRADGYTF. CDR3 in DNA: TGTGCCAGCAGCCAAGATAGGGCGGATGGCTACACCTTC.

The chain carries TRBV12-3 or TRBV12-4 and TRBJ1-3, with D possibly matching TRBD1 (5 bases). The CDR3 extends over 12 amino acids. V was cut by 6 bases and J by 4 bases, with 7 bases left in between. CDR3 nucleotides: TGTGCCAGCAGGGACATCGGAAACACCATATATTTT. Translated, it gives CASRDIGNTIYF.

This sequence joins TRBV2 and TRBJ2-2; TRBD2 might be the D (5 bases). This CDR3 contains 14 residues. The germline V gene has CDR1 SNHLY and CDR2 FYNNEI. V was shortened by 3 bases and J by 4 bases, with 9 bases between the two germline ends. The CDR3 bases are TGTGCCAGCAGTGAGATAGCGTCCACCGGGGAGCTGTTTTTT. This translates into CASSEIASTGELFF.

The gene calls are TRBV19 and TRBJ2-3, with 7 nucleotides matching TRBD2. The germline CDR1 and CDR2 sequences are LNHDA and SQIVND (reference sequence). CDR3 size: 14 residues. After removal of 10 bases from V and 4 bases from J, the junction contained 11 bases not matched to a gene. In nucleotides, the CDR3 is TGTGCCATCTCACCTGGGGGAGGGGCAGATACGCAGTATTTT. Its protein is CAISPGGGADTQYF.

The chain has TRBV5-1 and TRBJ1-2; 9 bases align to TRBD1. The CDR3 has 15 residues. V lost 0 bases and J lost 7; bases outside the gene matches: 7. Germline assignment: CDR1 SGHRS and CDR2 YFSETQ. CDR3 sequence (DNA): TGCGCCAGCAGCTTGGCGGGACAGGGTGAGGGTGGCTACACCTTC. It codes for CASSLAGQGEGGYTF.

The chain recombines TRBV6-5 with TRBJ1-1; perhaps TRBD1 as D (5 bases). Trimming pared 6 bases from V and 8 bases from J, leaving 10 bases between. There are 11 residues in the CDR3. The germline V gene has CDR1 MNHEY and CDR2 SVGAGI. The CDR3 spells CASRGPLEAFF. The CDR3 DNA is TGTGCCAGCAGGGGGCCCTTAGAAGCTTTCTTT.

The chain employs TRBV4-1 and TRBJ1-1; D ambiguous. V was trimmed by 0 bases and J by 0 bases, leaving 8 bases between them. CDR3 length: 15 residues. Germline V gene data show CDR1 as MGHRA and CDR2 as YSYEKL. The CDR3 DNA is TGCGCCAGCAGCCAAGACCGCCTCATGAACACTGAAGCTTTCTTT. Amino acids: CASSQDRLMNTEAFF.

The CDR3 nucleotides are TGTGCCAGCAGTTCGATTTATGGGTCGCAGTATTTT. This encodes CASSSIYGSQYF. V usage is TRBV27 and J usage is TRBJ2-3; D is uncertain. V was clipped by 4 bases and J by 10 bases, with 12 bases between them. This CDR3 is built from 12 residues. Germline lookup yields CDR1 MNHEY and CDR2 SMNVEV (reference sequence).

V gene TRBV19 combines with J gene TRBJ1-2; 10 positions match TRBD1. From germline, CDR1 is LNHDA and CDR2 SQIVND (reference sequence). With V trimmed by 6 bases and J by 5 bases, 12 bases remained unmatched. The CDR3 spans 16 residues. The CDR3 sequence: CASRPDPGQGPYGYTF. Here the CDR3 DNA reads TGTGCCAGTAGACCTGACCCGGGACAGGGGCCTTATGGCTACACCTTC.

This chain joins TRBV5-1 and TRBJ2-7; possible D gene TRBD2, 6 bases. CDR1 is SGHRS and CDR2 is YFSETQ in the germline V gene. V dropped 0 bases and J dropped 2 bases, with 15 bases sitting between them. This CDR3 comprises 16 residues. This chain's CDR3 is CASSLALAESTYEQYF. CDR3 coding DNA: TGCGCCAGCAGCTTGGCCTTAGCGGAGTCTACCTACGAGCAGTACTTC.

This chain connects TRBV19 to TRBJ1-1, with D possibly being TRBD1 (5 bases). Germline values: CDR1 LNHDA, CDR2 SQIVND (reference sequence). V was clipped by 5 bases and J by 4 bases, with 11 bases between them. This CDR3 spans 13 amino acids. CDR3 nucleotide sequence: TGTGCCAGTAGTTGGGGGGGAAGCACTGAAGCTTTCTTT. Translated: CASSWGGSTEAFF.

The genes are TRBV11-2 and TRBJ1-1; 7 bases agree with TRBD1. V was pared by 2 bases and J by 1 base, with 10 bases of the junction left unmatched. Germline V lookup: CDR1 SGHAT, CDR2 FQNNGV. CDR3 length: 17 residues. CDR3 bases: TGTGCCAGCAGCTTATTGTCCGCAGGGGGTTCGAACACTGAAGCTTTCTTT. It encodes CASSLLSAGGSNTEAFF. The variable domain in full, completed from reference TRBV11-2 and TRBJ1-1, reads EAGVAQSPRYKIIEKRQSVAFWCNPISGHATLYWYQQILGQGPKLLIQFQNNGVVDDSQLPKDRFSAERLKGVDSTLKIQPAKLEDSAVYLCASSLLSAGGSNTEAFFGQGTRLTVV.

The CDR3 sequence: CASGSRYEQYF. The CDR3 DNA sequence: TGTGCCAGCGGGTCACGGTACGAGCAGTACTTC. The V and J genes are TRBV11-2 and TRBJ2-7; D remains ambiguous. The V gene's germline CDR1 is SGHAT and CDR2 FQNNGV. The CDR3 loop spans 11 amino acids. V was trimmed by 8 bases and J by 4 bases, leaving 9 bases between them.

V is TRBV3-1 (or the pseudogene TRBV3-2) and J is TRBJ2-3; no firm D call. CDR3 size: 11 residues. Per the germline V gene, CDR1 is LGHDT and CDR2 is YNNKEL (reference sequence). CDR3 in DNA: TGTGCGGACGGTAGCACAGATACGCAGTATTTT. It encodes CADGSTDTQYF.

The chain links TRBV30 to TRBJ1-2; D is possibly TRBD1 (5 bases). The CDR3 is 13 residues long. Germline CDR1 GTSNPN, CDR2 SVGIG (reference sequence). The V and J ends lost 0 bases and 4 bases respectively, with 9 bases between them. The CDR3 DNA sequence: TGTGCCTGGAGTGTCAGAGACAGCTATGGCTACACCTTC. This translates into CAWSVRDSYGYTF. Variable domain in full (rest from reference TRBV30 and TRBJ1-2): SQTIHQWPATLVQPVGSPLSLECTVEGTSNPNLYWYRQAAGRGLQLLFYSVGIGQISSEVPQNLSASRPQDRQFILSSKKLLLSDSGFYLCAWSVRDSYGYTFGSGTRLTVV.

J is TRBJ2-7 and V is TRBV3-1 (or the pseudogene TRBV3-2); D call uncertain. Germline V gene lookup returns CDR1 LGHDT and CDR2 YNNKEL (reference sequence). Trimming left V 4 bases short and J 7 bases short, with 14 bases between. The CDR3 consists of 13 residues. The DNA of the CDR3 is TGTGCCAGCAGCCCGTACTCCCAGAGAGAGCAGTACTTC. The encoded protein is CASSPYSQREQYF.